This T cell receptor beta chain derives from a study of cytomegalovirus exposure and HLA in healthy donors. Findings of the study overall: The tendency of first-cohort TCR clusters to co-occur in the 90 to 150 validation repertoires emerged from a later analysis. Reportedly, cytomegalovirus status was diagnosed with high sensitivity and specificity. A few of the chains that were CMV-associated were confirmed in vitro to be specific for CMV antigens.

CDR3 length: 16 amino acids. V lost 0 bases to trimming and J lost 2 bases; unmatched junction nucleotides: 4. CDR1 is SGHRS and CDR2 is YFSETQ in the germline V gene. As concerns this clone: As yet, its antigen is unknown.

Assay: immunoSEQ multiplex PCR; the TCRdb copy retains only in-frame clones and omits some. There are 110,000 or so clones in the sample; more than 70% occur only once, and about 1.8% lies in the top ten. V gene TRBV5-1 combines with J gene TRBJ2-3, with TRBD2 matching over 9 bases. Sequenced material: PBMCs. This TCR was sampled from a young man in good health and CMV-seronegative. The CDR3 nucleotides are TGCGCCAGCAGCTTGGTAGCGGGGGCCGCCACAGATACGCAGTATTTT. Its translation is CASSLVAGAATDTQYF.